Presented here are 27 T cell receptor beta chains from one specimen sequenced in a study of T cell responses to AZD1222 COVID-19 vaccine. The data were produced by immunoSEQ multiplex PCR, yet TCRdb's version contains in-frame clones alone and is incomplete. The repertoire holds about 110,000 clones, with under 95% as singletons. The sequencing used peripheral blood, collected on day 0 of AZD1222 vaccination. The source of these receptors is an adult in good health.

The chain employs TRBV3-1 (or the pseudogene TRBV3-2) and TRBJ2-7; D gene unclear. From germline, CDR1 is LGHDT and CDR2 YNNKEL (reference sequence). Trimming removed 0 bases from V and 2 bases from J, with 11 bases in between. There are 15 residues in the CDR3. CDR3 nucleotide sequence: TGTGCCAGCAGCCAAGATTTGCAGGCCCCCTACGAGCAGTACTTC. As protein: CASSQDLQAPYEQYF.

The chain has TRBV27 and TRBJ1-4, with D maybe TRBD1 (5 bases). Trimming stripped 4 bases from V and 8 bases from J, with 14 bases between. The CDR3 has 14 residues. The germline V gene encodes CDR1 MNHEY and CDR2 SMNVEV (reference sequence). This chain's CDR3 is CASSYQRGGEKLFF. In DNA, the CDR3 is TGTGCCAGCAGTTATCAGAGGGGTGGGGAAAAACTGTTTTTT.

This clone was counted between two and nine times. The rearrangement uses TRBV7-9 and TRBJ2-1; D is unclear. The CDR3 sequence is 12 residues long. Germline lookup yields CDR1 SEHNR and CDR2 FQNEAQ (reference sequence). Deletions cut 1 base from V and 9 bases from J, with 7 bases between. The CDR3 region has the DNA TGTGCCAGCAGCTTAGATTGGGGTGAGCAGTTCTTC. As protein: CASSLDWGEQFF.

This clone was seen a single time. The rearrangement uses TRBV18 and TRBJ1-2; D is perhaps TRBD1 (6 bases). Per the germline V gene, CDR1 is KGHSH and CDR2 is LQKENI. CDR3 size: 16 residues. Between the trimmed V and J ends, which lost 3 bases and 4 bases, there was a span of 18 bases. CDR3 coding DNA: TGTGCCAGCTCACCCATGGACCTCGAAGGGGGCTATGGCTACACCTTC. Its protein product is CASSPMDLEGGYGYTF.

V usage is TRBV4-3 and J usage is TRBJ1-1; 9 bases map to TRBD1. Unmatched junction bases numbered 2, after V lost 2 bases and J lost 4 bases. Per germline, CDR1 LGHNA and CDR2 YSLEER. The CDR3 has 14 residues. DNA for the CDR3: TGCGCCAGCAGCCAAACAGGGGGCCGCACTGAAGCTTTCTTT. Protein sequence: CASSQTGGRTEAFF.

The gene calls are TRBV7-2 and TRBJ1-5; 7 bases fit TRBD1. V was clipped by 1 base and J by 6 bases; unmatched bases: 6. This CDR3 is built from 15 residues. Germline values: CDR1 SGHTA, CDR2 FQGNSA. CDR3 residues: CASSLGGGGTQPQHF. CDR3 coding DNA: TGTGCCAGCAGCTTAGGGGGAGGGGGCACTCAGCCCCAGCATTTT.

This chain links TRBV2 with TRBJ2-1; possible D gene TRBD1, 5 bases. The CDR3 consists of 15 residues. Between the trimmed V and J ends, which lost 6 bases and 5 bases, there was a span of 17 bases. Germline loops: CDR1 SNHLY, CDR2 FYNNEI. CDR3 residues: CASRQLTVPDNEQFF. Here the CDR3 DNA reads TGTGCCAGCAGGCAACTGACAGTTCCCGACAATGAGCAGTTCTTC.

The chain is built from TRBV7-2 and TRBJ2-1, with D tentatively TRBD2 (5 bases). CDR1 is SGHTA and CDR2 is FQGNSA in the germline V gene. The ends were cut back, 0 bases at V and 9 bases at J, with 12 bases in the middle. CDR3 length equals 14 residues. CDR3: CASSLAEAWGEQFF. The CDR3 DNA is TGTGCCAGCAGCTTAGCGGAGGCGTGGGGTGAGCAGTTCTTC.

A word on this clone: The same CDR3 also results from other DNA sequences found in this sample. The chain couples TRBV28 to TRBJ1-2; 8 bases fit TRBD1. The J segment lost 8 bases and the V segment lost 3 bases, leaving 8 bases of the junction unmatched. The CDR3 length is 14 residues. Germline CDR1 and CDR2: MDHEN and SYDVKM. CDR3 protein: CASSFGAGGRGYTF. The CDR3, as DNA: TGTGCCAGCAGTTTTGGGGCAGGGGGCCGGGGCTACACCTTC.

The chain recombines TRBV11-3 with TRBJ2-5, with 15 bases aligning to TRBD2. Germline CDR1 reads SGHNT; CDR2 reads YENEEA. The V segment lost 4 bases and the J segment 4 bases; nucleotides outside the gene matches: 4. The CDR3 runs to 16 residues. CDR3 amino acids: CASSWGLAGGRETQYF. Here the CDR3 DNA reads TGTGCCAGCAGCTGGGGACTAGCGGGGGGCAGAGAGACCCAGTACTTC.

The V gene is TRBV7-2, the J gene TRBJ2-3, with D hard to call. The germline V and J ends were trimmed by 4 bases and 3 bases, with 8 bases remaining between them. The CDR3 is made up of 13 amino acids. The V gene's germline CDR1 is SGHTA and CDR2 FQGNSA. CDR3 sequence: CASSYWATDTQYF. The CDR3, as DNA: TGTGCCAGCAGCTACTGGGCGACAGATACGCAGTATTTT. The whole variable domain, filled in from reference TRBV7-2 and TRBJ2-3, reads GAGVSQSPSNKVTEKGKDVELRCDPISGHTALYWYRQSLGQGLEFLIYFQGNSAPDKSGLPSDRFSAERTGGSVSTLTIQRTQQEDSAVYLCASSYWATDTQYFGPGTRLTVL.

CDR3 nucleotides: TGTGCCAGCATCGGGTTGCGGAATTCACCCCTCCACTTT. This encodes CASIGLRNSPLHF. This chain uses TRBV2 with TRBJ1-6; no firm D call. This CDR3 comprises 13 residues. Per germline, CDR1 SNHLY and CDR2 FYNNEI. V shed 7 bases and J shed 7 bases, with 11 bases lying between them.

The rearrangement links TRBV30 to TRBJ1-2; D unclear. Between the trimmed V and J ends, which lost 2 bases and 6 bases, there was a span of 13 bases. CDR3 length: 13 amino acids. CDR1 is GTSNPN, CDR2 SVGIG, per germline (reference sequence). In DNA form, the CDR3 reads TGTGCCTGGAGTCAGAGCATTAGTGATGGCTACACCTTC. This encodes CAWSQSISDGYTF.

The CDR3 loop is CSARFTETQYF. CDR3 coding DNA: TGCAGTGCTAGGTTTACGGAGACCCAGTACTTC. This rearrangement joins TRBV20-1 to TRBJ2-5; D remains ambiguous. The V end lost 3 bases, the J end lost 5 bases, and 7 bases lay between the germline ends. The CDR3 runs 11 residues. CDR1 is DFQATT, CDR2 SNEGSKA, per germline (reference sequence).

The rearrangement uses TRBV6-2 or TRBV6-3 and TRBJ2-7; D perhaps matches TRBD1 (6 bases). CDR3 size: 13 residues. Trimming left V 6 bases short and J 3 bases short, with 12 bases between. Germline CDR1 and CDR2: MNHEY and SVGEGT. The CDR3 nucleotides read TGTGCCAGCAGCCTCGGACAGATCTACGAGCAGTACTTC. This gives the protein CASSLGQIYEQYF.

The chain couples TRBV14 to TRBJ1-6; possible D gene TRBD1, 5 bases. Trimming removed 6 bases from V and 8 bases from J, with 14 bases in between. This CDR3 spans 14 amino acids. Germline values: CDR1 SGHDN, CDR2 FVKESK. CDR3 sequence (DNA): TGTGCCAGCAGGCGGGGGGGTGCGGATTCACCCCTCCACTTT. Translated: CASRRGGADSPLHF.

Only a few counts were recorded for this clone. V usage is TRBV28 and J usage is TRBJ1-3, with D tentatively TRBD1 (5 bases). The CDR3 covers 14 residues. The V end lost 8 bases, the J end lost 0 bases, and 11 bases lay between the germline ends. Germline V gene data show CDR1 as MDHEN and CDR2 as SYDVKM. The DNA for the CDR3 is TGTGCCAGCGTCGACAGATTCTCTGGAAACACCATATATTTT. It yields the protein CASVDRFSGNTIYF.

The chain carries TRBV6-1 and TRBJ2-7; 8 nucleotides agree with TRBD2. J gave up 3 bases and V 2 bases, and 6 bases lay outside the gene matches. This CDR3 is built from 15 residues. Germline-derived CDR1 and CDR2 are MNHNS and SASEGT. CDR3 sequence: CASSELAGDFYEQYF. Written as DNA, the CDR3 is TGTGCCAGCAGTGAACTAGCGGGCGACTTCTACGAGCAGTACTTC.

The chain combines TRBV25-1 with TRBJ2-1, with 7 nucleotides matching TRBD1. The length of the CDR3 is 18 residues. Germline V lookup: CDR1 MGHDK, CDR2 SYGVNS. V was pared by 0 bases and J by 1 base, with 9 bases of the junction left unmatched. CDR3 amino acids: CASSEYPDPQGSYNEQFF. The CDR3 region has the DNA TGTGCCAGCAGTGAATACCCGGACCCACAGGGGTCCTACAATGAGCAGTTCTTC.

The J gene is TRBJ1-1, the V gene TRBV7-8, with D hard to call. This CDR3 contains 12 residues. Trimming removed 1 base at V and 7 bases at J, with 7 bases between. Looked up from germline, CDR1 is SGHVS and CDR2 is FQNEAQ. Here the CDR3 DNA reads TGTGCCAGCAGCTTAGTCGGAATTGAAGCTTTCTTT. It yields the protein CASSLVGIEAFF.

The table lists this clone with a count of one. The chain is built from TRBV6-2 or TRBV6-3 and TRBJ2-2, with D perhaps matching TRBD2 (6 bases). Germline V gene lookup returns CDR1 MNHEY and CDR2 SVGEGT. The CDR3 covers 13 residues. V was clipped by 6 bases and J by 3 bases, with 8 bases between them. The CDR3 is CASSWDYTGELFF. For the CDR3, the DNA is TGTGCCAGCAGCTGGGACTACACCGGGGAGCTGTTTTTT.

The gene calls are TRBV3-1 (or the pseudogene TRBV3-2) and TRBJ2-7; 8 positions match TRBD1. Germline V gives CDR1 LGHDT, CDR2 YNNKEL (reference sequence). The V gene end was trimmed by 4 bases and the J gene end by 4 bases; junction bases not matched to a gene: 6. This CDR3 has 14 amino acids. CDR3 DNA: TGTGCCAGCAGCCCAGGACAGGGTCGGTACGAGCAGTACTTC. It yields the protein CASSPGQGRYEQYF.

The rearrangement joins TRBV19 to TRBJ1-1; D is undetermined. Germline CDR1 is LNHDA and CDR2 is SQIVND (reference sequence). V was shortened by 6 bases and J by 0 bases, with 17 bases between the two germline ends. The CDR3 consists of 16 residues. The CDR3 loop is CASSRGRGPMNTEAFF. In nucleotides, the CDR3 is TGTGCCAGTAGCAGAGGCCGGGGTCCCATGAACACTGAAGCTTTCTTT.

The rearrangement uses TRBV7-8 and TRBJ1-6, with D hard to call. The CDR3 length is 17 residues. The V end lost 5 bases, the J end lost 0 bases, and 14 bases lay between the germline ends. Germline CDR1 and CDR2: SGHVS and FQNEAQ. The CDR3 sequence: CASSQTPRVSYNSPLHF. The CDR3 DNA sequence: TGTGCCAGCAGCCAGACCCCGCGAGTCTCCTATAATTCACCCCTCCACTTT.

This clone was seen only once. The J gene is TRBJ1-6, the V gene TRBV18; no reliable D call. Trimming cost V 2 bases and J 5 bases, with 10 bases left between them. CDR1 and CDR2 from the germline V gene are KGHSH and LQKENI. The CDR3 contains 15 residues. This chain's CDR3 is CASSPRLSDNSPLHF. The CDR3 nucleotides read TGTGCCAGCTCACCAAGGCTTTCTGATAATTCACCCCTCCACTTT.

This clone appeared a single time. The chain links TRBV12-3 or TRBV12-4 to TRBJ2-3, with 7 bases lining up with TRBD2. The V gene end was trimmed by 5 bases and the J gene end by 4 bases; junction bases not matched to a gene: 3. The CDR3 is 13 residues long. DNA for the CDR3: TGTGCCAGCAGTGGGGGGGTCGCAGATACGCAGTATTTT. Translated, it gives CASSGGVADTQYF.

The chain uses TRBV7-9 and TRBJ2-3; 12 bases line up with TRBD2. Germline V gene sequence: CDR1 SEHNR, CDR2 FQNEAQ (reference sequence). The CDR3 is 15 residues long. J lost 4 bases, V lost 6 bases, and 5 bases had no gene match. CDR3 sequence (DNA): TGTGCCAGCAGTCGGACTAGCGGGGTGTCAGATACGCAGTATTTT. Translating it yields CASSRTSGVSDTQYF.